This T cell receptor beta chain emerged from a study of T cells in Graves' hyperthyroidism and ophthalmopathy (dated by TCRdb to between 2019 and 2020). Regarding the complete study: Peripheral blood was collected at initial diagnosis, before any treatment. To identify TCR V-J signatures that set the groups apart, the researchers used a discovery cohort of 95 to 100 patients, made up of some 41 with Graves' ophthalmopathy and 55 to 65 with stable Graves' hyperthyroidism. For training and testing, the approximately 92 patients in the discovery cohort were randomly divided in a 7:3 ratio. Whether ophthalmopathy could be predicted prospectively was tested in an independent validation cohort made up of roughly 19 hyperthyroidism patients plus 17 patients who later progressed to ophthalmopathy. Thyroid tissue and blood T-cell repertoires from about 6 Graves' hyperthyroidism patients were also compared in the study. According to the paper, TCR Vbeta CDR3 sequencing was carried out on over 130 peripheral blood samples, which came from 40 to 45 ophthalmopathy, about 75 hyperthyroidism and approximately 17 progressor patients. Once sampling was done, hyperthyroidism patients were given methimazole at a starting dose of 30 mg daily, whereas ophthalmopathy patients were given high-dose intravenous methylprednisolone.

This clonotype was recorded at least ten times. The antigen it binds to is not known. One base away there is no much larger clone; base qualities are not given. The TCR beta CDR3 regions were amplified from the RNA transcripts. A first-round RT-PCR of the TCR CDR3 used the HTBI primer set with the Qiagen OneStep RT-PCR kit. A second multiplex PCR round built the libraries, followed by size selection and purification. The libraries were sequenced on an Illumina HiSeq2000 using paired-end 100 bp reads. On the authors' methods: SOAPnuke was used to process the raw data, with reads discarded if the reads contained adapters or uncalled bases, had a mean Phred below 15, or lacked an exact constant-primer or identifier match. High-quality paired reads were merged using COPE v1.2.5, and each unique nucleotide sequence was defined as a clonotype. MiTCR v1.1 was used to align clonotypes to the IMGT TRBV, TRBD and TRBJ reference segments. The analysis was restricted to V-J combinations with a frequency above 0.0001, which together covered around 99% of the repertoires. The TCS score was defined as the ratio of F50 (clonal expansion) to E x V (chaos), calculated using BLOSUM62-based TCRdist between CDR3 peptides within each V-J. Welch's t-statistics and random forest reduced several hundred V-J features to about 12, which were used in a naive Bayes classifier (R e1071). The public reads were reanalyzed by TCRdb: fastp trimming at Q25, MiXCR alignment, in-frame beta chains only. Each CDR3 protein appears once, grouped with its most common genes and DNA. These V and J calls rely on TCRdb rather than the paper's analysis. In all, the sample holds around 520,000 distinct CDR3 sequences, and around 13% of those were seen once. The ten largest clones represent around 14% of the sample.

Graves' hyperthyroidism was defined as stable when no progression to ophthalmopathy occurred over 18 months of follow-up. Hyperthyroidism patients were newly diagnosed, had a disease duration of under 2 months, and were aged 18 to 65 years. Any patient with an uncontrolled infection, another autoimmune disease, pregnancy or lactation was excluded. Diagnoses were established on the basis of clinical symptoms, serum thyroxine and TRAb, thyroid ultrasound, and orbital computed tomography. PBMCs were separated from 7.5 to 10 ml of fresh peripheral blood using Ficoll-Paque density gradient centrifugation. Total RNA was extracted using Trizol reagent, and RNA quality was assessed on an Agilent 2100 Bioanalyzer. The paper as a whole reports these results and caveats: In validation, the model predicted progression to ophthalmopathy a median of about 5.9 months before onset, with about 64% sensitivity and roughly 73% specificity. Sample size was not statistically predetermined, and blinding of investigators to group allocation was not performed. Most expanded thyroid clonotypes (frequency above 0.001) were also detected in blood, a finding suggesting that blood repertoires may reflect thyroid immune responses. A model built on a 13 V-J signature distinguished ophthalmopathy from stable hyperthyroidism, reaching 85% to 90% sensitivity and around 81% specificity in cross-validation and 80%/75% in testing.

The cysteine opens and the phenylalanine closes a CDR3 of 13 amino acids. The sequence is cut down to CDR3 DNA, 39 bases in frame from base 1. Cut back by 5 bases and 7 bases, the V and J ends lie 15 bases apart. CDR1 and CDR2, per the germline V gene, are SGHTA and FQGNSA. Specimen: blood. This TCR was recovered from a woman aged 35 to 49 with Graves' hyperthyroidism. The rearranged chain carries TRBV7-2 and TRBJ2-7; the D region may be TRBD1 or TRBD2, each matching 7 bases equally. The sequence in DNA is TGTGCCAGCAGCCCAGGGGGGGGACGGGAGCAGTACTTC. Its coded protein is CASSPGGGREQYF.